This T cell receptor beta chain appears in the sequencing data of a study of shared clonotypes between healthy human individuals. General study results and limits: Genetic and exposure-history diversity was limited by the small donor number.

V shed 5 bases and J 0 bases; nucleotides not matched to a gene: 4. Germline V gene lookup returns CDR1 SGHAT and CDR2 FQNNGV. This CDR3 comprises 14 residues. Notes on this clone: The antigen remains unidentified.

Here immunoSEQ multiplex PCR was the method, and the copy in TCRdb shows in-frame clones only, minus some. The sample holds approximately 100,000 clones, around 68% seen once. The clonotype was recovered from a woman aged 25 to 39 in good health. The rearrangement links TRBV11-2 to TRBJ2-7; 7 positions match TRBD2. Sequences were obtained from memory CD8+ T cells sorted from blood. Subset: CD45RO+ cells pooled with CCR7-negative TemRA cells. The CDR3 spells CASSTQRDSYEQYF. The CDR3 DNA reads TGTGCCAGCAGCACCCAGCGGGACTCCTACGAGCAGTACTTC.